These T cell receptor beta chains were read from a single sample in a study of identifying expanded T cells in peripheral blood. Profiling relied on immunoSEQ multiplex PCR, and the TCRdb table lists in-frame clones only, not all of them. This table holds about 100,000 clones, around 85% found once. Sequencing was carried out using blood. All receptors derive from a person between 18 and 75 years old in good health. The CDR3 runs from the conserved cysteine through the conserved F or W. The D gene is left open where the match is weak. Only some rows state a clone size, as once, few, many or a class for expanded clones.

V gene: TRBV29-1; clone size: few; J gene: TRBJ1-2; D gene: TRBD1; CDR3 DNA: TGCAGCGTTTCCGGACAGGGCTATGGCTACACCTTC; CDR3 protein: CSVSGQGYGYTF
V gene: TRBV23-1; clone size: .; J gene: TRBJ2-4; D gene: TRBD2; CDR3 DNA: TGCGCCAGCAGTCAAACTAGCGTAGGGAACATTCAGTACTTC; CDR3 protein: CASSQTSVGNIQYF
V gene: TRBV18; clone size: once; J gene: TRBJ2-2; D gene: .; CDR3 DNA: TGTGCCAGCTCACCCCCGGGACGGCCCACCGGGGAGCTGTTTTTT; CDR3 protein: CASSPPGRPTGELFF
V gene: TRBV7-8; clone size: .; J gene: TRBJ1-5; D gene: TRBD1; CDR3 DNA: TGTGCCAGCAGCTTAGCGGGACAGCGTTCGGGGCCCCAGCATTTT; CDR3 protein: CASSLAGQRSGPQHF
V gene: TRBV30; clone size: few; J gene: TRBJ1-4; D gene: TRBD1; CDR3 DNA: TGTGCCTGGAGTGTAACAGGGGGTTTTAATGAAAAACTGTTTTTT; CDR3 protein: CAWSVTGGFNEKLFF
V gene: TRBV7-2; clone size: .; J gene: TRBJ2-5; D gene: .; CDR3 DNA: TGTGCCAGCAGCTCGTATGAGACCCAGTACTTC; CDR3 protein: CASSSYETQYF
V gene: TRBV15; clone size: .; J gene: TRBJ2-1; D gene: .; CDR3 DNA: TGTGCCACCAGCAGAGATCCGACCTCGGGTGAGCAGTTCTTC; CDR3 protein: CATSRDPTSGEQFF
V gene: TRBV18; clone size: .; J gene: TRBJ1-2; D gene: .; CDR3 DNA: TGTGCCAGCTCACCCGCGGACAGCCGCTATGGCTACACCTTC; CDR3 protein: CASSPADSRYGYTF
V gene: TRBV6-4; clone size: .; J gene: TRBJ2-3; D gene: TRBD1; CDR3 DNA: TGTGCCAGCAGTGAGGGTGAGGGGGCAACAGATACGCAGTATTTT; CDR3 protein: CASSEGEGATDTQYF
V gene: TRBV4-3; clone size: few; J gene: TRBJ2-1; D gene: .; CDR3 DNA: TGCGCCAGCAGCCAAGTGACGGGGAGCCCGACAAAGGAGCAGTTCTTC; CDR3 protein: CASSQVTGSPTKEQFF
V gene: TRBV4-1; clone size: once; J gene: TRBJ1-5; D gene: .; CDR3 DNA: TGCGCCAGCAGCCGAGACACCGGCAATCAGCCCCAGCATTTT; CDR3 protein: CASSRDTGNQPQHF
V gene: TRBV14; clone size: .; J gene: TRBJ2-1; D gene: .; CDR3 DNA: TGTGCCAGCAGCCTTCTTCAGTATGAGCAGTTCTTC; CDR3 protein: CASSLLQYEQFF
V gene: TRBV7-8; clone size: .; J gene: TRBJ2-5; D gene: TRBD2; CDR3 DNA: TGTGCCAGCAGCAAAGGACTAGAAGAGACCCAGTACTTC; CDR3 protein: CASSKGLEETQYF
V gene: TRBV28; clone size: once; J gene: TRBJ1-2; D gene: .; CDR3 DNA: TGTGCCAGCAGTTTATACGACAGATCTAACTATGGCTACACCTTC; CDR3 protein: CASSLYDRSNYGYTF
V gene: TRBV30; clone size: .; J gene: TRBJ1-5; D gene: .; CDR3 DNA: TGTGCCTGGAGTGGTTTAGATAGCAATCAGCCCCAGCATTTT; CDR3 protein: CAWSGLDSNQPQHF
V gene: TRBV7-9; clone size: .; J gene: TRBJ1-6; D gene: TRBD1; CDR3 DNA: TGTGCCAGCAGCTTAACAGGGGCTAATTCACCCCTCCACTTT; CDR3 protein: CASSLTGANSPLHF
V gene: TRBV28; clone size: .; J gene: TRBJ1-1; D gene: .; CDR3 DNA: TGTGCCAGCGAGAAGATTTTGGGTGTTGAAGCTTTCTTT; CDR3 protein: CASEKILGVEAFF
V gene: TRBV6-6; clone size: .; J gene: TRBJ2-7; D gene: TRBD2; CDR3 DNA: TGTGCCAGCAGTCCGGGCGGCGGGGGCGAGCAGTACTTC; CDR3 protein: CASSPGGGGEQYF
V gene: TRBV16; clone size: .; J gene: TRBJ1-4; D gene: TRBD1; CDR3 DNA: TGTGCCAGCAGCTCCAGGGGGATTAATGAAAAACTGTTTTTT; CDR3 protein: CASSSRGINEKLFF
V gene: TRBV6-1; clone size: few; J gene: TRBJ1-2; D gene: .; CDR3 DNA: TGTGCCAGCGGGAATTTGGGGGCCTACTATGGCTACACCTTC; CDR3 protein: CASGNLGAYYGYTF
V gene: TRBV5-6; clone size: .; J gene: TRBJ1-2; D gene: .; CDR3 DNA: TGTGCCAGCAGCTTTCCCAGGGCCGTCGTTCGCTACACCTTC; CDR3 protein: CASSFPRAVVRYTF
V gene: TRBV4-2; clone size: .; J gene: TRBJ1-2; D gene: TRBD1; CDR3 DNA: TGTGCCAGCAGCCCCCAGGGACAGGGGTTGTATGGCTACACCTTC; CDR3 protein: CASSPQGQGLYGYTF
V gene: TRBV5-1; clone size: .; J gene: TRBJ2-5; D gene: .; CDR3 DNA: TGCGCCAGCAGCCCCCACCTTCGGGAGACCCAGTACTTC; CDR3 protein: CASSPHLRETQYF
V gene: TRBV11-3; clone size: .; J gene: TRBJ2-7; D gene: .; CDR3 DNA: TGTGCCAGCAGCTCCCGGGGCCACTACGAGCAGTACTTC; CDR3 protein: CASSSRGHYEQYF
V gene: TRBV2; clone size: .; J gene: TRBJ1-6; D gene: .; CDR3 DNA: TGTGCCAGCAGTGATAGGCAGGGGAGTTCACCCCTCCACTTT; CDR3 protein: CASSDRQGSSPLHF
V gene: TRBV10-3; clone size: .; J gene: TRBJ1-1; D gene: .; CDR3 DNA: TGTGCCATCAGTGAGTCCAGGGTGGCCACTGAAGCTTTCTTT; CDR3 protein: CAISESRVATEAFF
V gene: TRBV6-1; clone size: .; J gene: TRBJ2-5; D gene: .; CDR3 DNA: TGTGCCAGCAGGACTATGAAGACCCAGTACTTC; CDR3 protein: CASRTMKTQYF
V gene: TRBV7-2; clone size: .; J gene: TRBJ2-7; D gene: .; CDR3 DNA: TGTGCCAGCAGCTTACCGGTGGGGGGGCCGCGGGAGCAGTACTTC; CDR3 protein: CASSLPVGGPREQYF
V gene: TRBV11-2; clone size: .; J gene: TRBJ1-5; D gene: .; CDR3 DNA: TGTGCCAGCAGCTTAGCGAGGGAAGGTCAGCCCCAGCATTTT; CDR3 protein: CASSLAREGQPQHF
V gene: TRBV29-1; clone size: once; J gene: TRBJ1-1; D gene: .; CDR3 DNA: TGCAGCGTGGGGGACCCCGAAGCTTTCTTT; CDR3 protein: CSVGDPEAFF
V gene: TRBV4-1; clone size: .; J gene: TRBJ2-1; D gene: TRBD2; CDR3 DNA: TGCGCCAGCAGCCAAGATCCCGGTGGGACTAGCGGATACAATGAGCAGTTCTTC; CDR3 protein: CASSQDPGGTSGYNEQFF
V gene: TRBV18; clone size: .; J gene: TRBJ1-2; D gene: TRBD1; CDR3 DNA: TGTGCCAGCTCTCTTACAGGGGTCTATGGCTACACCTTC; CDR3 protein: CASSLTGVYGYTF
V gene: TRBV18; clone size: few; J gene: TRBJ1-6; D gene: .; CDR3 DNA: TGTGCCAGCTCACGAGAGCAGAGGTCACCCCTCCATTTT; CDR3 protein: CASSREQRSPLHF
V gene: TRBV27; clone size: .; J gene: TRBJ1-2; D gene: .; CDR3 DNA: TGTGCCAGCAGTCCCCCGTCCAAGAGGGAAGGCTACACCTTC; CDR3 protein: CASSPPSKREGYTF
V gene: TRBV19; clone size: .; J gene: TRBJ2-7; D gene: .; CDR3 DNA: TGTGCCAGTAGTATAGCCGGTGCAGGGCGCCCCTACGAGCAGTACTTC; CDR3 protein: CASSIAGAGRPYEQYF
V gene: TRBV7-9; clone size: .; J gene: TRBJ1-2; D gene: .; CDR3 DNA: TGTGCCAGCAGCTTAGCGGGTGTCACCTCATATGGCTACACCTTC; CDR3 protein: CASSLAGVTSYGYTF
V gene: TRBV6-5; clone size: .; J gene: TRBJ1-6; D gene: .; CDR3 DNA: TGTGCCAGCAGTTACGACCTCGGGGAGTATAATTCACCCCTCCACTTT; CDR3 protein: CASSYDLGEYNSPLHF
V gene: TRBV28; clone size: .; J gene: TRBJ2-1; D gene: TRBD1; CDR3 DNA: TGTGCCAGCAGGATCCCGGGACAGGGGTACAATGAGCAGTTCTTC; CDR3 protein: CASRIPGQGYNEQFF
V gene: TRBV4-1; clone size: few; J gene: TRBJ1-1; D gene: .; CDR3 DNA: TGCGCCAGCAGCCAGTCCAAGCAGGGACTGAACACTGAAGCTTTCTTT; CDR3 protein: CASSQSKQGLNTEAFF
V gene: TRBV15; clone size: .; J gene: TRBJ2-7; D gene: .; CDR3 DNA: TGTGCCACCAGCAGCCTCGACAGGAACTACGAGCAGTACTTC; CDR3 protein: CATSSLDRNYEQYF
V gene: TRBV19; clone size: .; J gene: TRBJ2-5; D gene: .; CDR3 DNA: TGTGCCAGTAGTATAAAAGAGACCCAGTACTTC; CDR3 protein: CASSIKETQYF
V gene: TRBV4-3; clone size: once; J gene: TRBJ1-2; D gene: TRBD1; CDR3 DNA: TGCGCCAGCAGCCAAGACCCGGACAGGGGTCCCCTCTATGGCTACACCTTC; CDR3 protein: CASSQDPDRGPLYGYTF
V gene: TRBV7-9; clone size: .; J gene: TRBJ2-7; D gene: .; CDR3 DNA: TGTGCCAGCAGCTTAGATCTTTCAGGGGTTGACGAGCAGTACTTC; CDR3 protein: CASSLDLSGVDEQYF
V gene: TRBV2; clone size: .; J gene: TRBJ2-2; D gene: TRBD2; CDR3 DNA: TGTGCCAGCGGTATCCCCCTAGCGGGAGACACCGGGGAGCTGTTTTTT; CDR3 protein: CASGIPLAGDTGELFF
V gene: TRBV5-1; clone size: .; J gene: TRBJ1-2; D gene: .; CDR3 DNA: TGCGCCAGCAGGGAGACAGCCTCTAACTATGGCTACACCTTC; CDR3 protein: CASRETASNYGYTF
V gene: TRBV27; clone size: .; J gene: TRBJ2-5; D gene: TRBD1; CDR3 DNA: TGTGCCAGCAGTTGGGGAAGACAGGGATCGAGAGAGACCCAGTACTTC; CDR3 protein: CASSWGRQGSRETQYF
V gene: TRBV6-5; clone size: once; J gene: TRBJ2-7; D gene: TRBD1; CDR3 DNA: TGTGCCAGCAGTTACTCCACAGGGGATGTCTACGAGCAGTACTTC; CDR3 protein: CASSYSTGDVYEQYF
V gene: TRBV9; clone size: .; J gene: TRBJ1-2; D gene: .; CDR3 DNA: TGTGCCAGCAGCGTAGCTCTAGGACAGAACCGTCAGGGCTACACCTTC; CDR3 protein: CASSVALGQNRQGYTF
V gene: TRBV19; clone size: .; J gene: TRBJ2-3; D gene: .; CDR3 DNA: TGTGCCAGTAGCGATGGTAGGGAGGACACAGATACGCAGTATTTT; CDR3 protein: CASSDGREDTDTQYF
V gene: TRBV28; clone size: once; J gene: TRBJ1-1; D gene: TRBD1; CDR3 DNA: TGTGCCATTTCCGGGACAGGGTCCCTTCTTGAAGCTTTCTTT; CDR3 protein: CAISGTGSLLEAFF
V gene: TRBV7-7; clone size: .; J gene: TRBJ2-1; D gene: .; CDR3 DNA: TGTGCCAGCAGCTCCACCTTCGGGTCTGAGCAGTTCTTC; CDR3 protein: CASSSTFGSEQFF